Each of the 29 T cell receptor beta chains below was sequenced from the same sample in a study of blood T cell repertoires in COVID-19. The assay was immunoSEQ multiplex PCR, and TCRdb's table has in-frame clones only and misses some. The data show some 71,000 clones, about nine tenths seen once. Sequenced input: peripheral blood. These receptors were obtained from a woman in her late teens or twenties with acute or convalescent COVID-19.

V gene TRBV3-1 (or the pseudogene TRBV3-2) combines with J gene TRBJ1-1; maybe TRBD1 (6 bases). Trimming pared 0 bases from V and 6 bases from J, leaving 14 bases between. In germline, CDR1 is LGHDT, CDR2 YNNKEL (reference sequence). There are 15 residues in the CDR3. Here the CDR3 DNA reads TGTGCCAGCAGCCAAGATTATGACAGGTCCGCTGAAGCTTTCTTT. Protein product: CASSQDYDRSAEAFF.

V gene TRBV6-2 or TRBV6-3 combines with J gene TRBJ2-1; a weak D match, TRBD2 (6 bases). Deletions cut 4 bases from V and 5 bases from J, with 6 bases between. CDR1 and CDR2 from the germline V gene are MNHEY and SVGEGT. CDR3 length: 12 residues. The CDR3: CASSWRDNEQFF. In nucleotides, the CDR3 is TGTGCCAGCAGTTGGAGGGACAATGAGCAGTTCTTC.

J is TRBJ1-1 and V is TRBV28, with a possible D match to TRBD1 (5 bases). This CDR3 is 16 amino acids long. Trimming took off 1 base at V and 1 base at J, with 13 bases between the two ends. The germline gives CDR1 MDHEN, CDR2 SYDVKM. In nucleotides, the CDR3 is TGTGCCAGCAGTTTATTAGGGCAGGGTCAGAACACTGAAGCTTTCTTT. Translation gives CASSLLGQGQNTEAFF. Together with reference TRBV28 and TRBJ1-1, the CDR3 gives the full variable domain: DVKVTQSSRYLVKRTGEKVFLECVQDMDHENMFWYRQDPGLGLRLIYFSYDVKMKEKGDIPEGYSVSREKKERFSLILESASTNQTSMYLCASSLLGQGQNTEAFFGQGTRLTVV.

The J gene is TRBJ2-2, the V gene TRBV6-5, with 10 bases matching TRBD2. Germline V gene sequence: CDR1 MNHEY, CDR2 SVGAGI. J gave up 6 bases and V 8 bases, and 9 bases lay outside the gene matches. The CDR3 is 15 amino acids. The CDR3 reads CASLSGAGGAGELFF. The CDR3 DNA follows: TGTGCCAGCCTGTCGGGAGCGGGAGGGGCCGGGGAGCTGTTTTTT.

CDR3 residues: CASSSGMNTEAFF. The CDR3 nucleotides are TGCGCCAGCAGCTCAGGGATGAACACTGAAGCTTTCTTT. The V gene is TRBV5-1, the J gene TRBJ1-1, with TRBD1 as a possible D gene (5 bases). The CDR3 is 13 amino acids. Germline CDR1 and CDR2: SGHRS and YFSETQ. The V and J ends lost 3 bases and 0 bases respectively, with 6 bases between them. Together with reference TRBV5-1 and TRBJ1-1, the CDR3 gives the full variable domain: KAGVTQTPRYLIKTRGQQVTLSCSPISGHRSVSWYQQTPGQGLQFLFEYFSETQRNKGNFPGRFSGRQFSNSRSEMNVSTLELGDSALYLCASSSGMNTEAFFGQGTRLTVV.

In this sample, this clone turned up once. CDR3 residues: CASSLIGRENTEAFF. The CDR3 coding sequence is TGTGCCAGCAGCTTGATTGGCAGGGAGAACACTGAAGCTTTCTTT. V usage is TRBV5-4 and J usage is TRBJ1-1; tentatively, D is TRBD1 (5 bases). The CDR3 contains 15 residues. Per the germline V gene, CDR1 is SGHNT and CDR2 is YYREEE (reference sequence). Between the trimmed V and J ends, which lost 1 base and 1 base, there was a span of 11 bases.

The chain joins TRBV19 to TRBJ1-1, with a weak D call TRBD1 (6 bases). This CDR3 region has 13 residues. Germline V gives CDR1 LNHDA, CDR2 SQIVND (reference sequence). With 5 bases removed from V and 5 bases from J, the gap between germline ends came to 12 bases. CDR3 sequence reads: CASSPRGLTEAFF. The CDR3 DNA reads as TGTGCCAGTAGTCCCAGGGGATTGACTGAAGCTTTCTTT.

The rearrangement links TRBV2 to TRBJ1-1; possibly TRBD1 for D (6 bases). The ends were cut back, 5 bases at V and 0 bases at J, with 13 bases in the middle. Germline CDR1 reads SNHLY; CDR2 reads FYNNEI. This CDR3 spans 15 amino acids. CDR3 sequence reads: CASSFAGGLNTEAFF. CDR3 nucleotides: TGTGCCAGCAGTTTTGCGGGGGGGCTGAACACTGAAGCTTTCTTT.

V is TRBV11-2 and J is TRBJ1-2; maybe TRBD1 (6 bases). This CDR3 spans 16 amino acids. CDR1 and CDR2 (germline): SGHAT, FQNNGV. V shed 2 bases and J shed 8 bases, with 21 bases lying between them. The CDR3 here is CASSLTNFGGAKGYTF. Written as DNA, the CDR3 is TGTGCCAGCAGCTTAACAAATTTTGGGGGGGCGAAGGGCTACACCTTC.

This rearrangement joins TRBV19 to TRBJ1-4, with 7 positions matching TRBD1. Germline CDR1 is LNHDA and CDR2 is SQIVND (reference sequence). The CDR3 covers 16 residues. V gave up 5 bases and J gave up 0 bases; unmatched junction bases: 6. The CDR3 here is CASSPGTAATNEKLFF. Written as DNA, the CDR3 is TGTGCCAGTAGTCCTGGGACAGCTGCAACTAATGAAAAACTGTTTTTT.

This clone showed up just once. The chain employs TRBV30 and TRBJ2-1; D is possibly TRBD2 (6 bases). Germline-derived CDR1 and CDR2 are GTSNPN and SVGIG (reference sequence). The CDR3 contains 13 residues. The ends were cut back, 8 bases at V and 8 bases at J, with 19 bases in the middle. This CDR3 is CAVSRDSPDEQFF. CDR3 nucleotide sequence: TGTGCCGTGTCCCGGGACTCCCCCGATGAGCAGTTCTTC. Full variable domain (remainder filled in from reference TRBV30 and TRBJ2-1): SQTIHQWPATLVQPVGSPLSLECTVEGTSNPNLYWYRQAAGRGLQLLFYSVGIGQISSEVPQNLSASRPQDRQFILSSKKLLLSDSGFYLCAVSRDSPDEQFFGPGTRLTVL.

The chain is built from TRBV15 and TRBJ2-7; D is perhaps TRBD1 (6 bases). The CDR3 runs 15 residues. V dropped 0 bases and J dropped 7 bases, with 16 bases sitting between them. Germline V gene sequence: CDR1 LNHNV, CDR2 YYDKDF (reference sequence). This CDR3 is CATSRDMGATREQYF. As DNA, the CDR3 is TGTGCCACCAGCAGAGATATGGGGGCGACGAGGGAGCAGTACTTC.

The chain carries TRBV11-2 and TRBJ1-1; D gene ambiguous. From germline, CDR1 is SGHAT and CDR2 FQNNGV. The CDR3 runs to 12 residues. V shed 1 base and J shed 8 bases, with 8 bases lying between them. CDR3 coding DNA: TGTGCCAGCAGCTTAGGACACCTAGAAGCTTTCTTT. This sequence encodes CASSLGHLEAFF.

This chain uses TRBV18 with TRBJ1-1; possible D gene TRBD1, 5 bases. This CDR3 is built from 15 residues. Germline V gene sequence: CDR1 KGHSH, CDR2 LQKENI. V was trimmed by 2 bases and J by 4 bases, leaving 14 bases between them. The CDR3 bases are TGTGCCAGCTCACCAGCCTCGTCGGGGGTCACTGAAGCTTTCTTT. This codes for CASSPASSGVTEAFF.

J is TRBJ2-3 and V is TRBV10-3, with TRBD2 identical over 7 bases. In germline, CDR1 is ENHRY, CDR2 SYGVKD. Trimming removed 10 bases from V and 5 bases from J; junction bases left unmatched: 3. The CDR3 loop spans 11 amino acids. Written as DNA, the CDR3 is TGTGCCACCTCTAGCGGAGATACGCAGTATTTT. Translated, it gives CATSSGDTQYF.

V is TRBV12-3 or TRBV12-4 and J is TRBJ2-3, with D tentatively TRBD2 (5 bases). The length of the CDR3 is 12 residues. V lost 3 bases and J 8 bases, leaving 9 bases between the germline ends. As DNA, the CDR3 is TGTGCCAGCAGTTTTTCCCGGGGTACGCAGTATTTT. This translates into CASSFSRGTQYF.

The chain is built from TRBV5-8 and TRBJ1-1; weak D call: TRBD1 (5 bases). The CDR3 contains 14 residues. CDR1 is SGHTS, CDR2 YDEGEE, per germline. The V and J ends lost 0 bases and 2 bases respectively, with 8 bases between them. The CDR3 sequence: CASSLAQGNTEAFF. The CDR3 DNA sequence: TGTGCCAGCAGCTTGGCCCAGGGAAACACTGAAGCTTTCTTT.

The chain recombines TRBV10-3 with TRBJ2-3; maybe TRBD1 (6 bases). This CDR3 spans 15 amino acids. V was shortened by 11 bases and J by 0 bases, with 18 bases between the two germline ends. Germline lookup yields CDR1 ENHRY and CDR2 SYGVKD. The CDR3 protein is CAAAAGAPSTDTQYF. CDR3 DNA: TGTGCCGCAGCGGCAGGGGCTCCTAGCACAGATACGCAGTATTTT.

V is TRBV9 and J is TRBJ2-3; TRBD2 aligns across 7 bases. With V trimmed by 4 bases and J by 4 bases, 6 bases remained unmatched. The CDR3 is 14 amino acids. The germline V gene has CDR1 SGDLS and CDR2 YYNGEE. CDR3: CASSPSSGPDTQYF. The CDR3 nucleotides are TGTGCCAGCAGCCCCTCTAGCGGACCAGATACGCAGTATTTT.

This clone was observed a handful of times. The chain employs TRBV7-9 and TRBJ2-1; perhaps TRBD2 as D (6 bases). Germline CDR1 SEHNR, CDR2 FQNEAQ (reference sequence). There are 14 residues in the CDR3. V lost 3 bases, J lost 4 bases, and 10 bases lay in between. CDR3 region: CASSFGGDYNEQFF. In DNA form, the CDR3 reads TGTGCCAGCAGCTTCGGCGGGGATTACAATGAGCAGTTCTTC.

In DNA, the CDR3 is TGTGCCAGTAGTATTTTGACGGGGGGCACTAATGAAAAACTGTTTTTT. Translated: CASSILTGGTNEKLFF. J is TRBJ1-4 and V is TRBV19, with a tentative D call TRBD1 (6 bases). Germline V lookup: CDR1 LNHDA, CDR2 SQIVND (reference sequence). The V end was cut by 3 bases, the J end by 2 bases, with 13 bases between. This CDR3 region has 16 residues.

The V gene is TRBV2, the J gene TRBJ1-3; no clear D. Germline V gene lookup returns CDR1 SNHLY and CDR2 FYNNEI. The V and J ends lost 7 bases and 2 bases respectively, with 18 bases between them. The CDR3 runs to 16 residues. The CDR3 reads CASKESEGYPGNTIYF. CDR3 bases: TGTGCCAGCAAGGAGTCAGAGGGCTACCCTGGAAACACCATATATTTT.

The chain employs TRBV3-1 (or the pseudogene TRBV3-2) and TRBJ2-7; perhaps TRBD1 as D (8 bases). From germline, CDR1 is LGHDT and CDR2 YNNKEL (reference sequence). The CDR3 spans 14 residues. V lost 8 bases, J lost 1 base, and 15 bases lay in between. The CDR3 reads CASRGGQASYEQYF. The CDR3 DNA reads TGTGCCAGCCGCGGGGGACAGGCTTCCTACGAGCAGTACTTC.

This chain links TRBV5-1 with TRBJ1-1; 12 bases line up with TRBD1. Germline CDR1 SGHRS, CDR2 YFSETQ. V lost 4 bases, J lost 5 bases, and 9 bases stayed unmatched. This CDR3 comprises 16 residues. The CDR3: CASSHTTGQGATEAFF. The CDR3 DNA is TGCGCCAGCAGCCATACGACGGGACAGGGGGCGACTGAAGCTTTCTTT.

The genes are TRBV19 and TRBJ2-1; 11 bases map to TRBD2. This CDR3 has 16 amino acids. CDR1 and CDR2 (germline): LNHDA, SQIVND (reference sequence). V lost 3 bases, J lost 15 bases, and 16 bases stayed unmatched. The CDR3 reads CASSMFTSGSLSRPFF. CDR3 in DNA: TGTGCCAGTAGTATGTTTACTAGCGGGAGTTTGTCCCGCCCGTTCTTC.

The chain has TRBV2 and TRBJ1-2; 7 nucleotides line up with TRBD1. The CDR3 is made up of 14 amino acids. Germline CDR1 is SNHLY and CDR2 is FYNNEI. V lost 5 bases, J lost 8 bases, and 11 bases stayed unmatched. The CDR3 protein is CASSKGQPRGGYTF. CDR3 coding DNA: TGTGCCAGCAGTAAGGGACAGCCTAGAGGGGGCTACACCTTC.

The chain uses TRBV11-2 and TRBJ2-7; 14 bases are a match to TRBD2. V trimming: 1 base; J trimming: 4 bases; junction bases outside the gene matches: 12. Germline values: CDR1 SGHAT, CDR2 FQNNGV. This CDR3 has 19 amino acids. The CDR3 protein is CASSLGWRTSGGFPYEQYF. The CDR3 DNA reads TGTGCCAGCAGCTTAGGTTGGAGGACTAGCGGGGGGTTCCCTTACGAGCAGTACTTC.

J is TRBJ1-1 and V is TRBV19, with 9 bases fitting TRBD1. The V segment lost 7 bases and the J segment 1 base; nucleotides outside the gene matches: 4. The CDR3 is 14 amino acids. CDR1 and CDR2 (germline): LNHDA, SQIVND (reference sequence). The CDR3, as DNA: TGTGCCAGTACTCGGGACAGGGAGAACACTGAAGCTTTCTTT. It codes for CASTRDRENTEAFF.

The chain is built from TRBV5-6 and TRBJ2-1; TRBD2 matches 8 bases. Looked up from germline, CDR1 is SGHDT and CDR2 is YYEEEE. The CDR3 has 15 amino acids. After removal of 2 bases from V and 0 bases from J, the junction contained 1 base not matched to a gene. The CDR3 region is CASSLAGVSYNEQFF. DNA for the CDR3: TGTGCCAGCAGCTTAGCGGGGGTCTCCTACAATGAGCAGTTCTTC.